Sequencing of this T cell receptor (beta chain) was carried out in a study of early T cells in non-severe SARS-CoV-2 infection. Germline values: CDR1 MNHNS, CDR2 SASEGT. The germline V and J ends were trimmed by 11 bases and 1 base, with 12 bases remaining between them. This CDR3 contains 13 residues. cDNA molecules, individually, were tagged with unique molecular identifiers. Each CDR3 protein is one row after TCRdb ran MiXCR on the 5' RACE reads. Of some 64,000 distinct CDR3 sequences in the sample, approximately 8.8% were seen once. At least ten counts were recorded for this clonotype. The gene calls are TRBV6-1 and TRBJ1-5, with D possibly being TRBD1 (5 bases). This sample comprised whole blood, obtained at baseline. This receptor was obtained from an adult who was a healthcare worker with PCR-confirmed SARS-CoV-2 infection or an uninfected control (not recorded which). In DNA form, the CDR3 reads TGTGCCGCGGGGCAGACCAGCAATCAGCCCCAGCATTTT. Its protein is CAAGQTSNQPQHF.